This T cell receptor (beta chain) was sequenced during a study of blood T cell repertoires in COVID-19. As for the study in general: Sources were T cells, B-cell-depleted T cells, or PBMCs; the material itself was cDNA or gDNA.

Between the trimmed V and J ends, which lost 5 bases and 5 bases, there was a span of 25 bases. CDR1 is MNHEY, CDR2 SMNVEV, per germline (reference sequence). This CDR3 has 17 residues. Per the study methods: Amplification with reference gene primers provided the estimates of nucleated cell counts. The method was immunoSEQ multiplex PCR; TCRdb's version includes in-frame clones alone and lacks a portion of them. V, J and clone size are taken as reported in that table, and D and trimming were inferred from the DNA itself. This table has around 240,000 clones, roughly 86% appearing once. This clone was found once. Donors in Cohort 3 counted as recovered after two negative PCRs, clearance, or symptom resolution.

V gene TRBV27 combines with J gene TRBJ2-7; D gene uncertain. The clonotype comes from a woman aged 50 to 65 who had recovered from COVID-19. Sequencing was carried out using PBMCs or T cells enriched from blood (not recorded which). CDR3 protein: CASSPRSLVMFMHEQYF. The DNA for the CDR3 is TGTGCCAGCAGTCCCCGATCCCTAGTGATGTTTATGCACGAGCAGTACTTC.